This T cell receptor (beta chain) originates from a study of blood T cells in healthy people across ages. On the study more broadly: There was about one barcoded beta molecule captured by template switching per two T cells. General study results and limits: A greater number of naive CD4+ cells and higher diversity distinguished long-lived donors from aged donors.

The CDR3 runs to 14 residues. The V end was cut by 4 bases, the J end by 0 bases, with 11 bases between. Germline V CDR1 and CDR2: SGHRS, YFSETQ. Next came a second PCR, run for about 6 to 11 cycles, which used a sample-barcoded 5' primer along with a J-beta primer mix. TCRdb reprocessed the 5' RACE reads via MiXCR and lists one record per CDR3 protein. Of almost 1 million distinct CDR3 sequences in the sample, about 51% were seen once. This clonotype has only a few counts. The antigen is unknown. The receptor was derived from a woman aged 60-75 years in good health. This chain connects TRBV5-1 to TRBJ2-7; D is ambiguous. The sequenced sample consisted of blood. CDR3 loop: CASSPDLSSYEQYF. CDR3 bases: TGCGCCAGCAGCCCGGACCTGAGCTCCTACGAGCAGTACTTC. Filled out from reference TRBV5-1 and TRBJ2-7, the complete variable domain reads KAGVTQTPRYLIKTRGQQVTLSCSPISGHRSVSWYQQTPGQGLQFLFEYFSETQRNKGNFPGRFSGRQFSNSRSEMNVSTLELGDSALYLCASSPDLSSYEQYFGPGTRLTVT.